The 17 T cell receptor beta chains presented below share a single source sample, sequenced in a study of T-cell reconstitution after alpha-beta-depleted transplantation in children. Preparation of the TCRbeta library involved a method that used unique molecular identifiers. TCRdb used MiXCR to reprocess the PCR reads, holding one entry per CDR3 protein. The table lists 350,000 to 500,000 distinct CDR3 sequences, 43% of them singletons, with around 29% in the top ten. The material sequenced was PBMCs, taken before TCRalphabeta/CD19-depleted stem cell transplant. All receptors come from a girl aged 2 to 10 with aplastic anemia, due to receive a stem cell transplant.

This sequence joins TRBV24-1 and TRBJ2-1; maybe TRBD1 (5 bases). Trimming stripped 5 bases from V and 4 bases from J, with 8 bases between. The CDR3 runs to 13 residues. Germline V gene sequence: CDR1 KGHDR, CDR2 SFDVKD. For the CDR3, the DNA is TGTGCCACCAGTGGACAGTTGTACAATGAGCAGTTCTTC. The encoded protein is CATSGQLYNEQFF.

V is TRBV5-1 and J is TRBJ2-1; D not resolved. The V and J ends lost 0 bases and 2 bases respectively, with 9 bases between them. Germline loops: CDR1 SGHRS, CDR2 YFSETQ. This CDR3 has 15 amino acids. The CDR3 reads CASSLVSAAYNEQFF. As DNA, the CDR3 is TGCGCCAGCAGCTTGGTATCCGCGGCCTACAATGAGCAGTTCTTC.

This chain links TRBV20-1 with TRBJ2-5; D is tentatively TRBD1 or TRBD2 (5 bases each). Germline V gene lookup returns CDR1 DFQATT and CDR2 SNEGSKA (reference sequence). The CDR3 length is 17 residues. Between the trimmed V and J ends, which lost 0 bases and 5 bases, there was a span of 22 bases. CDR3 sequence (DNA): TGCAGTGCTAGAGATCGTCGGGACGGGACCGTAAAGGAGACCCAGTACTTC. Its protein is CSARDRRDGTVKETQYF.

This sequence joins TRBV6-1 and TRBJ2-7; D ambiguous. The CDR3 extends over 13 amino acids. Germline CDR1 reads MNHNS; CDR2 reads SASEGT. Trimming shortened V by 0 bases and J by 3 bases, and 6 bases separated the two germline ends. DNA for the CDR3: TGTGCCAGCAGTGAAGCGCCGGACTACGAGCAGTACTTC. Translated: CASSEAPDYEQYF.

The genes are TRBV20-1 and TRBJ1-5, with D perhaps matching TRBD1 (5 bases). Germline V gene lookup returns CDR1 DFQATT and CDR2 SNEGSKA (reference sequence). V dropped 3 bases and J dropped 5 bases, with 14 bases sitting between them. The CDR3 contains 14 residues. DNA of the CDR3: TGCAGTGCTAGTTTATCAGGGCGCGATCAGCCCCAGCATTTT. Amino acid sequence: CSASLSGRDQPQHF.

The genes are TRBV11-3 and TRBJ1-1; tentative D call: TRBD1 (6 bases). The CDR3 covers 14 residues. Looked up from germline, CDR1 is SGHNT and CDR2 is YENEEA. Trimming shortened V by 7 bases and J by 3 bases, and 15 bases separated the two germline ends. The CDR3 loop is CASTVGQRYTEAFF. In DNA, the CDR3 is TGTGCCAGCACCGTTGGACAGCGGTACACTGAAGCTTTCTTT.

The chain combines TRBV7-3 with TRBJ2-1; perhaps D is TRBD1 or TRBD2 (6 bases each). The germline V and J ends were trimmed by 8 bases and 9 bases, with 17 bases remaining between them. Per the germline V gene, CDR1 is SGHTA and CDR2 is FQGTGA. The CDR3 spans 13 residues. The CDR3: CASGSGALTEQFF. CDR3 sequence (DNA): TGTGCCAGCGGCTCGGGGGCCCTCACTGAGCAGTTCTTC.

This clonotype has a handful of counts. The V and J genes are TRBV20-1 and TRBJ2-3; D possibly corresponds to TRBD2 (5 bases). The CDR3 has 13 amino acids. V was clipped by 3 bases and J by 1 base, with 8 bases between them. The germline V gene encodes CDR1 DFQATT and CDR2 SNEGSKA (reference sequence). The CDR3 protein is CSARRSGTDTQYF. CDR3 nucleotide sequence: TGCAGTGCTAGGCGTAGCGGCACAGATACGCAGTATTTT.

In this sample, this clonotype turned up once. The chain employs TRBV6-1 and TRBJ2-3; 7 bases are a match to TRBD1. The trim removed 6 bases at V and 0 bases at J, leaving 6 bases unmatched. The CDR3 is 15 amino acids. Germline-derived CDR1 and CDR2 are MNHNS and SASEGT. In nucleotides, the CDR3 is TGTGCCAGCAGCTCCCGACAGGGAAGCACAGATACGCAGTATTTT. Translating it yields CASSSRQGSTDTQYF.

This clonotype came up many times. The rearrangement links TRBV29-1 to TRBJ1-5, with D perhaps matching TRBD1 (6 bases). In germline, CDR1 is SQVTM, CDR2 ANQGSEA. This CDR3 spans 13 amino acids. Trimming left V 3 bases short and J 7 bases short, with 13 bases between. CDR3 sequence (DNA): TGCAGCGTTGAGTCGGGGGGCGACCAGCCCCAGCATTTT. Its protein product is CSVESGGDQPQHF.

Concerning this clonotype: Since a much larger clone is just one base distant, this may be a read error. The CDR3 DNA is TGCAGTGCTAGGTCTAGCGGAGACAATGAGCATTTCTTC. Protein product: CSARSSGDNEHFF. V gene TRBV20-1 combines with J gene TRBJ2-1; 7 bases line up with TRBD2. The CDR3 loop spans 13 amino acids. The V gene's germline CDR1 is DFQATT and CDR2 SNEGSKA (reference sequence).

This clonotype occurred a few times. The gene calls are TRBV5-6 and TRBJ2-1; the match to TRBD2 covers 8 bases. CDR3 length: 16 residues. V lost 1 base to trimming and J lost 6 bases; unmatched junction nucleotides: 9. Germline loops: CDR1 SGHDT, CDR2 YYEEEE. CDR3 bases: TGTGCCAGCAGCTTGACAGCGGGAGCGGTTATCAATGAGCAGTTCTTC. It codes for CASSLTAGAVINEQFF.

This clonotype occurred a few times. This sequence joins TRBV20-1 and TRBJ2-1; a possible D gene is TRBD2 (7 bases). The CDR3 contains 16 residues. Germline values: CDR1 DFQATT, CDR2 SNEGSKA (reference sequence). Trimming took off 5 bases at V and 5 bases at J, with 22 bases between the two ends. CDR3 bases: TGCAGTGCTCTGACTCCTCGACTAGGGGGGGACAATGAGCAGTTCTTC. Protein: CSALTPRLGGDNEQFF.

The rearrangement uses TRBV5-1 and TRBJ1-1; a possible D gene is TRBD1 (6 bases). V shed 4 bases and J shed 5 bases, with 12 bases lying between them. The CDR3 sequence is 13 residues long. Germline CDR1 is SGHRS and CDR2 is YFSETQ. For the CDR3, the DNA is TGCGCCAGCAGCGAGGACAGCCCGACTGAAGCTTTCTTT. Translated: CASSEDSPTEAFF.

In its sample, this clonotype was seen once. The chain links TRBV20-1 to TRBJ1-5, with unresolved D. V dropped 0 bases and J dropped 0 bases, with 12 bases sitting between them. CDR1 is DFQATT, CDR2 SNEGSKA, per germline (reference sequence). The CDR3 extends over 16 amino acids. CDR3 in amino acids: CSARDRTFYSNQPQHF. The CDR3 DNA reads TGCAGTGCTAGAGATCGGACTTTTTATAGCAATCAGCCCCAGCATTTT.

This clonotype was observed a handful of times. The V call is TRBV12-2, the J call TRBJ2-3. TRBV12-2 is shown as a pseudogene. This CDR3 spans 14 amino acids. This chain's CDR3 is CASRLAGITDTQYF. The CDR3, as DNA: TGTGCAAGTCGCTTAGCAGGGATCACAGATACGCAGTATTTT.

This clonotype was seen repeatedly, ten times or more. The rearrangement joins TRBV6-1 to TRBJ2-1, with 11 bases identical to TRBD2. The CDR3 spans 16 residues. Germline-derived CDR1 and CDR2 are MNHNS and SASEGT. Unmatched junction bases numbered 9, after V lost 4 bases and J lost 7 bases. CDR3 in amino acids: CASSAQLAGVTNEQFF. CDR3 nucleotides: TGTGCCAGCAGTGCCCAACTAGCGGGGGTAACAAATGAGCAGTTCTTC.